Each of the 8 T cell receptor beta chains below was sequenced from the same sample in a study of shared clonotypes between healthy human individuals. Naivety among CD8 cells was defined by CD45RO negativity and positive CCR7 selection, thereby excluding terminally differentiated effector memory CD45RA+ cells. Sequenced by immunoSEQ multiplex PCR; TCRdb stores in-frame clones only, minus some. Found here are more than 500,000 clones, roughly 95% of them singletons; the top ten hold approximately 0.11%. Material: naive CD8+ T cells sorted from blood. These TCRs come from a woman aged 30 to 39 in good health.

The chain employs TRBV6-5 and TRBJ2-2; D tentatively reads TRBD1 or TRBD2 (6 bases each). Germline V gives CDR1 MNHEY, CDR2 SVGAGI. This CDR3 region has 15 residues. Between the trimmed V and J ends, which lost 2 bases and 5 bases, there was a span of 12 bases. CDR3: CASSYGTGRTGELFF. DNA for the CDR3: TGTGCCAGCAGTTACGGTACAGGGAGGACCGGGGAGCTGTTTTTT.

Note on this clone: Other nucleotide sequences in the sample specify the same CDR3. The chain has TRBV27 and TRBJ2-7; possibly TRBD2 for D (6 bases). CDR3 length: 13 residues. Per the germline V gene, CDR1 is MNHEY and CDR2 is SMNVEV (reference sequence). The V end lost 3 bases, the J end lost 1 base, and 7 bases lay between the germline ends. The CDR3 spells CASSFGTSYEQYF. CDR3 DNA sequence: TGTGCCAGCAGTTTCGGGACTTCCTACGAGCAGTACTTC.

The chain joins TRBV28 to TRBJ2-1, with 10 nucleotides matching TRBD2. The germline V gene encodes CDR1 MDHEN and CDR2 SYDVKM. The V gene end was trimmed by 10 bases and the J gene end by 8 bases; junction bases not matched to a gene: 5. The CDR3 length is 12 residues. CDR3 in DNA: TGTGCCACCCGGACTAGCGGCCATGAGCAGTTCTTC. Its translation is CATRTSGHEQFF.

The rearrangement links TRBV7-2 to TRBJ2-7; TRBD2 might be the D (6 bases). Per the germline V gene, CDR1 is SGHTA and CDR2 is FQGNSA. The CDR3 consists of 11 residues. V gave up 6 bases and J gave up 9 bases, with 12 bases separating them. CDR3 region: CASRAGTSQYF. The CDR3 nucleotides are TGTGCCAGCAGGGCCGGGACTTCGCAGTACTTC. Supplemented by reference TRBV7-2 and TRBJ2-7, the full variable domain reads GAGVSQSPSNKVTEKGKDVELRCDPISGHTALYWYRQSLGQGLEFLIYFQGNSAPDKSGLPSDRFSAERTGGSVSTLTIQRTQQEDSAVYLCASRAGTSQYFGPGTRLTVT.

The chain uses TRBV19 and TRBJ1-2, with D unclear. The CDR3 has 13 amino acids. V lost 1 base and J lost 6, with 9 bases in between. Germline V gene data show CDR1 as LNHDA and CDR2 as SQIVND (reference sequence). CDR3 loop: CASSIGVSDGYTF. The CDR3 coding sequence is TGTGCCAGTAGTATAGGGGTTTCGGATGGCTACACCTTC.

V usage is TRBV2 and J usage is TRBJ2-7; D is unclear. CDR1 is SNHLY and CDR2 is FYNNEI in the germline V gene. The CDR3 runs to 14 residues. Trimming shortened V by 1 base and J by 5 bases, and 12 bases separated the two germline ends. In DNA, the CDR3 is TGTGCCAGCAGTGAAGGTCAGGCCGTCGACGAGCAGTACTTC. Protein product: CASSEGQAVDEQYF.

The V and J genes are TRBV11-2 and TRBJ2-7, with D possibly being TRBD2 (5 bases). Trimming cost V 5 bases and J 3 bases, with 20 bases left between them. Germline CDR1 reads SGHAT; CDR2 reads FQNNGV. This CDR3 spans 16 amino acids. CDR3 residues: CASSQNLRARGYEQYF. DNA of the CDR3: TGTGCCAGCAGCCAAAACTTACGGGCTCGGGGCTACGAGCAGTACTTC.

V gene TRBV19 combines with J gene TRBJ2-5, with 7 bases that match TRBD1. The J call may be incorrect, as the DNA end agrees better with TRBJ2-7. The CDR3 has 15 residues. Germline assignment: CDR1 LNHDA and CDR2 SQIVND (reference sequence). CDR3 in amino acids: CASSIGTGQLLEQYF. The DNA for the CDR3 is TGTGCCAGTAGTATAGGAACGGGACAGCTACTCGAGCAGTACTTC.